These 20 T cell receptor beta chains were all obtained from the same sample, sequenced in a study of blood T cells in healthy people across ages. A second PCR, run for about 7 to 12 cycles, used a sample-barcoded 5' primer plus a J-beta primer mix. TCRdb recomputed calls from the 5' RACE reads with MiXCR, one row per CDR3 protein. The sample has about 570,000 distinct CDR3 sequences; roughly a quarter are singletons. These sequences were also reported in another study, on T cells of mothers and their children.

The sequenced sample was blood. The receptors were gathered from a boy aged 2 to 10 in good health.

CDR3 DNA: TGTGCCATCAGTCCCCAGTGGGCTGAGACCCAGTACTTC. The encoded protein is CAISPQWAETQYF. V and J are TRBV10-3 and TRBJ2-5; D gene unclear. Germline lookup yields CDR1 ENHRY and CDR2 SYGVKD. With 5 bases removed from V and 5 bases from J, the gap between germline ends came to 12 bases. CDR3 size: 13 residues.

The chain carries TRBV20-1 and TRBJ1-3, with TRBD1 as a possible D gene (5 bases). Germline loops: CDR1 DFQATT, CDR2 SNEGSKA (reference sequence). There are 13 residues in the CDR3. V was cut by 3 bases and J by 4 bases, with 10 bases left in between. CDR3 DNA sequence: TGCAGTGCTAGCAGGGTAACCGGAAACACCATATATTTT. Amino acids: CSASRVTGNTIYF.

The chain combines TRBV18 with TRBJ2-6; D may be TRBD1 (6 bases). Germline V lookup: CDR1 KGHSH, CDR2 LQKENI. The CDR3 loop spans 17 amino acids. The germline V and J ends were trimmed by 6 bases and 4 bases, with 19 bases remaining between them. DNA for the CDR3: TGTGCCAGCTCGTCAGAGGTCGGACAGTGGGGGGCCAACGTCCTGACTTTC. Translating gives CASSSEVGQWGANVLTF.

This clonotype was observed at least ten times. V and J are TRBV7-8 and TRBJ2-1, with TRBD2 matching 9 bases. The junction had 9 bases not matched to a gene; V was cut back by 5 bases and J by 4 bases. Germline CDR1 reads SGHVS; CDR2 reads FQNEAQ. The CDR3 is 16 residues long. CDR3 DNA sequence: TGTGCCAGCAGCACCGAGGGCGGGAGGGTATACAATGAGCAGTTCTTC. Translation gives CASSTEGGRVYNEQFF.

The chain has TRBV4-3 and TRBJ2-4; 9 bases match TRBD1. The CDR3 extends over 16 amino acids. CDR1 and CDR2 from the germline V gene are LGHNA and YSLEER. V shed 2 bases and J 5 bases; nucleotides not matched to a gene: 7. The CDR3 sequence is CASSQTPGQGQNIQYF. CDR3 DNA: TGCGCCAGCAGCCAAACCCCGGGACAGGGACAAAACATTCAGTACTTC.

The chain has TRBV5-1 and TRBJ2-1; maybe TRBD1 (6 bases). This CDR3 spans 16 amino acids. Germline V gene data show CDR1 as SGHRS and CDR2 as YFSETQ. The V and J ends lost 6 bases and 9 bases respectively, with 25 bases between them. The CDR3, as DNA: TGCGCCAGCATGCACGGGGCAGGGGAGACCGCCGGTGAGCAGTTCTTC. It specifies CASMHGAGETAGEQFF.

This clonotype turned up a few times. The V and J genes are TRBV2 and TRBJ2-1; 8 nucleotides line up with TRBD2. The CDR3 covers 15 residues. After removal of 4 bases from V and 5 bases from J, the junction contained 7 bases not matched to a gene. In germline, CDR1 is SNHLY, CDR2 FYNNEI. The CDR3 nucleotides read TGTGCCAGCAGTGCTGAGACTAGCGCCGACAATGAGCAGTTCTTC. Its translation is CASSAETSADNEQFF.

The CDR3 sequence is CASSLGTFNYGYTF. CDR3 sequence (DNA): TGTGCCAGCAGCCTCGGGACATTTAACTATGGCTACACCTTC. The rearrangement uses TRBV13 and TRBJ1-2, with a possible D match to TRBD1 (6 bases). From germline, CDR1 is PRHDT and CDR2 FYEKMQ (reference sequence). Trimming removed 5 bases at V and 1 base at J, with 11 bases between. This CDR3 region has 14 residues.

V usage is TRBV14 and J usage is TRBJ2-3; TRBD2 matches 9 bases. Germline values: CDR1 SGHDN, CDR2 FVKESK. The CDR3 spans 16 residues. V lost 1 base, J lost 4 bases, and 6 bases stayed unmatched. In DNA, the CDR3 is TGTGCCAGCAGCCAAGGTCTAGCGGGAACTTCAGATACGCAGTATTTT. Translating it yields CASSQGLAGTSDTQYF.

The chain links TRBV3-1 to TRBJ2-5; 12 positions agree with TRBD1. Germline trimming cut 4 bases from V and 4 bases from J; bases unmatched to any gene: 7. This CDR3 has 16 amino acids. Germline CDR1 LGHDT, CDR2 YNNKEL (reference sequence). CDR3 nucleotides: TGTGCCAGCAGCCGCGGGACAGGGGGCGCTGGAGAGACCCAGTACTTC. Its translation is CASSRGTGGAGETQYF.

The chain couples TRBV9 to TRBJ1-1, with D possibly TRBD1 on 6 matching bases. The CDR3 sequence is 18 residues long. V gave up 0 bases and J gave up 3 bases, with 21 bases separating them. CDR1 is SGDLS, CDR2 YYNGEE, per germline. In DNA form, the CDR3 reads TGTGCCAGCAGCGTAGAGCCGAGAGACCCAGGGGAGGACACTGAAGCTTTCTTT. Amino acids: CASSVEPRDPGEDTEAFF. Drawing the rest from reference TRBV9 and TRBJ1-1, the complete variable domain is DSGVTQTPKHLITATGQRVTLRCSPRSGDLSVYWYQQSLDQGLQFLIQYYNGEERAKGNILERFSAQQFPDLHSELNLSSLELGDSALYFCASSVEPRDPGEDTEAFFGQGTRLTVV.

There are many counts of this clonotype. The chain carries TRBV6-2 or TRBV6-3 and TRBJ2-2, with 10 positions matching TRBD2. The CDR3 is made up of 15 amino acids. The germline V gene encodes CDR1 MNHEY and CDR2 SVGEGT. V lost 7 bases and J lost 1; bases outside the gene matches: 3. The CDR3 DNA follows: TGTGCCAGCATCCCTAGCGGGGGGAACACCGGGGAGCTGTTTTTT. Translating gives CASIPSGGNTGELFF.

J is TRBJ2-3 and V is TRBV20-1; tentative D call: TRBD2 (5 bases). V dropped 3 bases and J dropped 6 bases, with 13 bases sitting between them. The germline V gene encodes CDR1 DFQATT and CDR2 SNEGSKA (reference sequence). CDR3 length equals 13 residues. This chain's CDR3 is CSARLAQWDTQYF. The CDR3 DNA reads as TGCAGTGCTAGGCTAGCCCAGTGGGATACGCAGTATTTT.

This clonotype was seen more than once but under ten times. The chain carries TRBV15 and TRBJ1-5, with 9 nucleotides matching TRBD1. Germline-derived CDR1 and CDR2 are LNHNV and YYDKDF (reference sequence). This CDR3 is built from 16 residues. Trimming at V came to 5 bases and at J to 5 bases, leaving 10 bases not matched to a gene. Here the CDR3 DNA reads TGTGCCACCAGCCCTGGCGGGACAGGGATCGATCAGCCCCAGCATTTT. Residues: CATSPGGTGIDQPQHF.

This clonotype has just a few counts. This chain connects TRBV3-1 to TRBJ1-2; D call uncertain. Germline loops: CDR1 LGHDT, CDR2 YNNKEL (reference sequence). The length of the CDR3 is 14 residues. V was clipped by 0 bases and J by 0 bases, with 5 bases between them. This chain's CDR3 is CASSQEVSNYGYTF. The CDR3 nucleotides are TGTGCCAGCAGCCAAGAGGTTTCTAACTATGGCTACACCTTC.

This clonotype occurred a few times. The CDR3 sequence: CASTSGKWEQYF. The CDR3 DNA sequence: TGTGCCAGCACTAGCGGGAAATGGGAGCAGTACTTC. This rearrangement joins TRBV6-2 or TRBV6-3 to TRBJ2-7, with 9 bases identical to TRBD2. From germline, CDR1 is MNHEY and CDR2 SVGEGT. The CDR3 contains 12 residues. V dropped 7 bases and J dropped 7; count of bases not matched to a gene: 5.

This clonotype was recorded a few times. V gene TRBV29-1 combines with J gene TRBJ2-2; D not certain. The CDR3 is 12 residues long. The V end was cut by 4 bases, the J end by 1 base, with 4 bases between. CDR1 and CDR2 from the germline V gene are SQVTM and ANQGSEA. CDR3 region: CSVAVNTGELFF. The CDR3 nucleotides read TGCAGCGTTGCCGTGAACACCGGGGAGCTGTTTTTT.

This clonotype was seen more than once but under ten times. The chain links TRBV21-1 to TRBJ2-7. TRBV21-1 is marked as a pseudogene. CDR3 length: 14 amino acids. The DNA of the CDR3 is TGTGCCAGCTTCAAGCGATTGACTCCCTACGAGCAGTACTTC. Its translation: CASFKRLTPYEQYF.

The V gene is TRBV5-4, the J gene TRBJ2-5; a weak D match, TRBD2 (7 bases). V dropped 7 bases and J dropped 5 bases, with 18 bases sitting between them. The CDR3 is made up of 14 amino acids. Germline values: CDR1 SGHNT, CDR2 YYREEE (reference sequence). CDR3 region: CASGSWGGSETQYF. For the CDR3, the DNA is TGTGCCAGCGGATCCTGGGGGGGCTCGGAGACCCAGTACTTC.

This clonotype came up many times. The V call is TRBV12-3 or TRBV12-4, the J call TRBJ1-5, with D perhaps TRBD1 (6 bases). Trimming removed 5 bases at V and 3 bases at J, with 11 bases between. The CDR3 is made up of 14 amino acids. The CDR3 DNA follows: TGTGCCAGCAGTCCCGGGACATCCAATCAGCCCCAGCATTTT. Translated: CASSPGTSNQPQHF.